The 15 T cell receptor beta chains below all came from one sample that was sequenced in a study of T cells after yellow fever vaccination. Each CDR3 protein is one row after TCRdb ran MiXCR on the 5' RACE reads. This sample has around 40,000 distinct CDR3 sequences; 6.8% occur once, and the top ten carry over 14%. The specimen comprised CD8+ T cells not binding an NS4B(214-222) dextramer, sorted from PBMCs, sampled 45 days after the yellow fever booster vaccination. Receptor source: a man between 25 and 39 years old who received the YFV17D yellow fever vaccine.

This clonotype was found many times. J is TRBJ2-7 and V is TRBV7-2; D remains unclear. The CDR3 length is 11 residues. The ends were cut back, 4 bases at V and 6 bases at J, with 7 bases in the middle. Germline lookup yields CDR1 SGHTA and CDR2 FQGNSA. The CDR3 DNA follows: TGTGCCAGCAGCTCCCTCGGCGAGCAGTACTTC. Residues: CASSSLGEQYF.

Details on this clonotype: Possible read error: a much larger clone is one base away. The rearrangement links TRBV6-2 or TRBV6-3 to TRBJ2-7; 15 bases agree with TRBD2. The CDR3 length is 15 residues. Germline CDR1 and CDR2: MNHEY and SVGEGT. J was trimmed by 3 bases and V by 7 bases; bases with no gene match: 4. CDR3 coding DNA: TGTGCCAGCACCGGACTAGCGGGAGGGCACTACGAGCAGTACTTC. This gives the protein CASTGLAGGHYEQYF.

Ten or more counts support this clonotype. CDR3 sequence reads: CASSLDSGDNEQFF. The CDR3 DNA sequence: TGTGCCAGCAGCTTAGATTCCGGGGACAATGAGCAGTTCTTC. This sequence joins TRBV11-2 and TRBJ2-1, with D possibly matching TRBD2 (5 bases). The CDR3 loop spans 14 amino acids. The V gene lost 0 bases and the J gene lost 5 bases, with 8 bases spanning the gap. The V gene's germline CDR1 is SGHAT and CDR2 FQNNGV.

This clonotype was recorded at least ten times. The chain uses TRBV11-2 and TRBJ2-7, with 10 bases identical to TRBD2. The CDR3 is 15 amino acids. The trim removed 5 bases at V and 4 bases at J, leaving 8 bases unmatched. The germline V gene encodes CDR1 SGHAT and CDR2 FQNNGV. CDR3 in amino acids: CASSPWGLATYEQYF. CDR3 nucleotide sequence: TGTGCCAGCAGCCCCTGGGGACTAGCGACTTACGAGCAGTACTTC.

In its sample, this clonotype was seen many times. V is TRBV20-1 and J is TRBJ1-5; D is undetermined. Looked up from germline, CDR1 is DFQATT and CDR2 is SNEGSKA (reference sequence). This CDR3 region has 17 residues. The ends were cut back, 6 bases at V and 9 bases at J, with 30 bases in the middle. The CDR3 nucleotides are TGCAGTGCCATCGTCCACTCAGCGGCGGACGGGGAACGGCCCCAGCATTTT. It is translated as CSAIVHSAADGERPQHF.

This clonotype was counted ten times or more. The gene calls are TRBV20-1 and TRBJ2-1; D uncertain. This CDR3 is 12 amino acids long. V lost 0 bases and J lost 2, with 2 bases in between. The germline V gene encodes CDR1 DFQATT and CDR2 SNEGSKA (reference sequence). CDR3 sequence: CSARDPYNEQFF. The CDR3 DNA follows: TGCAGTGCTAGAGATCCCTACAATGAGCAGTTCTTC.

At least ten counts were recorded for this clonotype. The CDR3 region is CASSLVYSYNEQFF. CDR3 nucleotide sequence: TGTGCCAGCAGCTTAGTCTATTCCTACAATGAGCAGTTCTTC. This chain uses TRBV7-9 with TRBJ2-1; D is unresolved. Germline CDR1 SEHNR, CDR2 FQNEAQ (reference sequence). The CDR3 consists of 14 residues. Trimming pared 1 base from V and 1 base from J, leaving 5 bases between.

This clonotype was detected many times. V usage is TRBV2 and J usage is TRBJ2-7; D remains ambiguous. Germline assignment: CDR1 SNHLY and CDR2 FYNNEI. V lost 7 bases and J 3 bases, leaving 7 bases between the germline ends. The CDR3 has 11 amino acids. The CDR3 here is CASTVNYEQYF. The CDR3 DNA sequence: TGTGCCAGCACCGTAAACTACGAGCAGTACTTC.

The sample holds many counts of this clonotype. The CDR3 nucleotides read TGCAGCGCTTGGGACAGGCCCTACGAGCAGTACTTC. Translating it yields CSAWDRPYEQYF. The rearrangement links TRBV29-1 to TRBJ2-7; 8 bases map to TRBD1. Germline-derived CDR1 and CDR2 are SQVTM and ANQGSEA. CDR3 length equals 12 residues. V trimming: 7 bases; J trimming: 2 bases; junction bases outside the gene matches: 4.

At least ten counts were recorded for this clonotype. The chain combines TRBV4-2 with TRBJ1-1, with 8 positions matching TRBD1. This CDR3 comprises 15 residues. The germline V gene encodes CDR1 LGHNA and CDR2 YNFKEQ. The J segment lost 2 bases and the V segment lost 4 bases, leaving 6 bases of the junction unmatched. CDR3 sequence: CASSPRTGSNTEAFF. The CDR3 DNA reads as TGTGCCAGCAGCCCAAGGACAGGGTCAAACACTGAAGCTTTCTTT.

V and J are TRBV4-3 and TRBJ2-7; weak D call: TRBD1 (6 bases). The germline CDR1 and CDR2 sequences are LGHNA and YSLEER. This CDR3 spans 15 amino acids. The V end was cut by 5 bases, the J end by 1 base, with 15 bases between. This CDR3 reads CASSSEIGGSYEQYF. The DNA for the CDR3 is TGCGCCAGCAGCTCCGAGATAGGGGGTTCCTACGAGCAGTACTTC.

This clonotype appeared many times. The V and J genes are TRBV11-2 and TRBJ2-1, with D possibly matching TRBD2 (5 bases). CDR1 and CDR2 from the germline V gene are SGHAT and FQNNGV. The CDR3 length is 17 residues. Trimming cost V 1 base and J 7 bases, with 20 bases left between them. Written as DNA, the CDR3 is TGTGCCAGCAGCTTAGGGTTGGGTCTAGCTGTGGGAAATGAGCAGTTCTTC. Translating gives CASSLGLGLAVGNEQFF. Complete variable domain (other parts from reference TRBV11-2 and TRBJ2-1): EAGVAQSPRYKIIEKRQSVAFWCNPISGHATLYWYQQILGQGPKLLIQFQNNGVVDDSQLPKDRFSAERLKGVDSTLKIQPAKLEDSAVYLCASSLGLGLAVGNEQFFGPGTRLTVL.

This clonotype was recorded at least ten times. V usage is TRBV7-6 and J usage is TRBJ2-7, with 14 bases fitting TRBD2. Germline CDR1 is SGHVS and CDR2 is FNYEAQ. V gave up 1 base and J gave up 6 bases; unmatched junction bases: 5. The length of the CDR3 is 16 residues. The CDR3 DNA sequence: TGTGCCAGCAGCTTAGGACTAGCGGGAGGGGTCGGCGAGCAGTACTTC. Protein product: CASSLGLAGGVGEQYF.

This clonotype was counted many times. The V gene is TRBV9, the J gene TRBJ2-3; weak D call: TRBD2 (6 bases). Germline V CDR1 and CDR2: SGDLS, YYNGEE. V lost 3 bases, J lost 5 bases, and 16 bases lay in between. The CDR3 has 15 residues. CDR3 amino acids: CASSALWGDEDTQYF. The CDR3 nucleotides read TGTGCCAGCAGCGCGCTTTGGGGGGATGAAGATACGCAGTATTTT.

This clonotype was picked up many times. V and J are TRBV4-3 and TRBJ2-7; D possibly corresponds to TRBD1 (5 bases). The CDR3 is 15 amino acids. The V end lost 1 base, the J end lost 2 bases, and 12 bases lay between the germline ends. Germline assignment: CDR1 LGHNA and CDR2 YSLEER. The CDR3: CASSQGQAGTYEQYF. CDR3 sequence (DNA): TGCGCCAGCAGCCAAGGTCAGGCAGGGACCTACGAGCAGTACTTC.